These 6 T cell receptor beta chains share one sample of origin, sequenced in a study of blood T cell repertoires in COVID-19. This table comes from immunoSEQ multiplex PCR, and its TCRdb copy is limited to in-frame clones, with some not included. The sample includes 100,000 or so clones, over 75% seen only once; the top ten take 4% to 5%. The specimen sequenced was peripheral blood. All receptors come from a man over 45 with acute or convalescent COVID-19.

In this sample, this clone turned up once. The chain couples TRBV11-1 to TRBJ1-2; 7 positions agree with TRBD1. With V trimmed by 5 bases and J by 8 bases, 8 bases remained unmatched. The V gene's germline CDR1 is SGHAT and CDR2 FQDESV (reference sequence). The CDR3 runs 13 residues. CDR3 loop: CASSPGTEDGYTF. In nucleotides, the CDR3 is TGTGCCAGCAGCCCCGGGACAGAGGACGGCTACACCTTC.

The rearrangement links TRBV10-3 to TRBJ2-3; 7 bases map to TRBD1. V was clipped by 4 bases and J by 0 bases; unmatched bases: 13. Germline loops: CDR1 ENHRY, CDR2 SYGVKD. The CDR3 is 18 amino acids. CDR3 sequence: CAISARDRSLSSTDTQYF. Written as DNA, the CDR3 is TGTGCCATCAGTGCTAGGGACAGATCTCTCTCTAGCACAGATACGCAGTATTTT.

On this clone itself: Other DNA sequences from this sample encode an identical CDR3 as well. V and J are TRBV7-2 and TRBJ1-2, with TRBD1 matching over 8 bases. The V segment lost 1 base and the J segment 8 bases; nucleotides outside the gene matches: 9. The CDR3 length is 15 residues. CDR1 and CDR2 (germline): SGHTA, FQGNSA. CDR3 DNA: TGTGCCAGCAGCTTAGAAGGGCAGGGGGCGGGGGGCTACACCTTC. Translating gives CASSLEGQGAGGYTF.

The V gene is TRBV10-3, the J gene TRBJ2-3, with 9 bases aligning to TRBD2. The ends lost 3 bases at V and 2 bases at J; junction bases unmatched: 6. CDR1 is ENHRY, CDR2 SYGVKD, per germline. CDR3 length: 16 amino acids. The CDR3 region is CAISDSSGEFTDTQYF. CDR3 DNA: TGTGCCATCAGTGACTCTAGCGGGGAGTTCACAGATACGCAGTATTTT.

This clone was recorded once. This chain connects TRBV5-1 to TRBJ2-1, with 15 bases aligning to TRBD2. The germline gives CDR1 SGHRS, CDR2 YFSETQ. The CDR3 covers 16 residues. J was trimmed by 8 bases and V by 4 bases; bases with no gene match: 7. The CDR3 region is CASSKGLAGGPHEQFF. The CDR3 DNA sequence: TGCGCCAGCAGCAAAGGACTAGCGGGAGGGCCGCATGAGCAGTTCTTC.

The gene calls are TRBV27 and TRBJ2-1, with 7 bases identical to TRBD2. There are 15 residues in the CDR3. V lost 4 bases to trimming and J lost 5 bases; unmatched junction nucleotides: 8. Germline loops: CDR1 MNHEY, CDR2 SMNVEV (reference sequence). In DNA form, the CDR3 reads TGTGCCAGCAGTTCCTTTTCTAGCGGAGACAATGAGCAGTTCTTC. Protein: CASSSFSSGDNEQFF.